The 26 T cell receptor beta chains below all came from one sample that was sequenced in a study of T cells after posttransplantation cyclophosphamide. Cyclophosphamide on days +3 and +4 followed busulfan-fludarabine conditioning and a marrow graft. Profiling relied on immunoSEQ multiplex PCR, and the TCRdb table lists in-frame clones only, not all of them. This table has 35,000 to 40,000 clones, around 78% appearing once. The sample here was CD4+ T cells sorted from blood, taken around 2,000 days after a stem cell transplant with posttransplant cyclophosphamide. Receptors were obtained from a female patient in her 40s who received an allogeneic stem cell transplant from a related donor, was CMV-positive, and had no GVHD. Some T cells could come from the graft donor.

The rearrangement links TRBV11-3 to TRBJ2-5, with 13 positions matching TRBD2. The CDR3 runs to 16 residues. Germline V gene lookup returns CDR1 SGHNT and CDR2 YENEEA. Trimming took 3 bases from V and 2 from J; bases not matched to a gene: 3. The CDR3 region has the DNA TGTGCCAGCAGCTTCGGGACTAGCGGGAATCAAGAGACCCAGTACTTC. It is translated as CASSFGTSGNQETQYF. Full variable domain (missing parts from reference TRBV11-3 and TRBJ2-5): EAGVVQSPRYKIIEKKQPVAFWCNPISGHNTLYWYLQNLGQGPELLIRYENEEAVDDSQLPKDRFSAERLKGVDSTLKIQPAELGDSAVYLCASSFGTSGNQETQYFGPGTRLLVL.

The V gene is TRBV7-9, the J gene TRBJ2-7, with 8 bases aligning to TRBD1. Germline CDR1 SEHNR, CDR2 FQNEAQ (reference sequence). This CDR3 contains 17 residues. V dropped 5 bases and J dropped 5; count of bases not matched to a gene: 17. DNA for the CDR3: TGTGCCAGCAGCCGCGGGACAGGAGGGAAAATTAGGGACGAGCAGTACTTC. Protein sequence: CASSRGTGGKIRDEQYF.

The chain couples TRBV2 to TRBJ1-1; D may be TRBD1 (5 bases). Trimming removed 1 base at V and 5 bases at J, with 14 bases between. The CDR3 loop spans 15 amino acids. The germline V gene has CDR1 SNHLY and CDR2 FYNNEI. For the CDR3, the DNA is TGTGCCAGCAGTGAAGATCCAGGGTTGAGGACTGAAGCTTTCTTT. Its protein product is CASSEDPGLRTEAFF.

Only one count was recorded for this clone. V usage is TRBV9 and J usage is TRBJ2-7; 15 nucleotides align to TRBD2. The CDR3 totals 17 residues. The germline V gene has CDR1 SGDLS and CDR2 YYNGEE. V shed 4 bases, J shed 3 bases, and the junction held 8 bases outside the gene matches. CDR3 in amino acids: CASSPGLAGGRVYEQYF. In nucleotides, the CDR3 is TGTGCCAGCAGCCCGGGACTAGCGGGGGGCCGAGTCTACGAGCAGTACTTC.

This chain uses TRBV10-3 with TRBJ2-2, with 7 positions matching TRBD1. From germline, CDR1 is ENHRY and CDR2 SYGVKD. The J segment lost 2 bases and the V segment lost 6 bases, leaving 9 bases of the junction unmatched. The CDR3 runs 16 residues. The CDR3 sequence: CAIRPDRTLNTGELFF. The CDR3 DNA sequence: TGTGCCATCAGACCGGACAGGACTCTCAACACCGGGGAGCTGTTTTTT.

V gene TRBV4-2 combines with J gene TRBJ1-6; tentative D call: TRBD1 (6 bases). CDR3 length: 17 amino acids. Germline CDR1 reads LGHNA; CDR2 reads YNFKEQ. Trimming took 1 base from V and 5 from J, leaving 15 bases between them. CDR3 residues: CASSQALRTDNNSPLHF. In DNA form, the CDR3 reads TGTGCCAGCAGCCAAGCTCTCAGGACAGATAATAATTCACCCCTCCACTTT.

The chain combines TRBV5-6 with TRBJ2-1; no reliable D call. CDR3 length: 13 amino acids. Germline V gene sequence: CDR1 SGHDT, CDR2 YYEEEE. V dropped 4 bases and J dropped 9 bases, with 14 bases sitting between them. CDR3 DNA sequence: TGTGCCAGCAGCGCTGCCTACAGCCGTGAGCAGTTCTTC. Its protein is CASSAAYSREQFF. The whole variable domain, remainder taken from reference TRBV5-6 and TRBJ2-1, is DAGVTQSPTHLIKTRGQQVTLRCSPKSGHDTVSWYQQALGQGPQFIFQYYEEEERQRGNFPDRFSGHQFPNYSSELNVNALLLGDSALYLCASSAAYSREQFFGPGTRLTVL.

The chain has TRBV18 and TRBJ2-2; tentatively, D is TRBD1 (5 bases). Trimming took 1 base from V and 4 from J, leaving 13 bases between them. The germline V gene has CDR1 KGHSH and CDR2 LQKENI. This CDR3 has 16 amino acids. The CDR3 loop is CASSPRQGQSTGELFF. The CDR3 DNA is TGTGCCAGCTCACCACGGCAGGGCCAGAGCACCGGGGAGCTGTTTTTT.

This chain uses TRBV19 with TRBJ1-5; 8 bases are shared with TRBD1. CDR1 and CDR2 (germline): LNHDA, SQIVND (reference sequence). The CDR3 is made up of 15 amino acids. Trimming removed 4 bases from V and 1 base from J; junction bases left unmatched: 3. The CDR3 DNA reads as TGTGCCAGTAGTAGTAGACAGGGGAGCAATCAGCCCCAGCATTTT. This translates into CASSSRQGSNQPQHF.

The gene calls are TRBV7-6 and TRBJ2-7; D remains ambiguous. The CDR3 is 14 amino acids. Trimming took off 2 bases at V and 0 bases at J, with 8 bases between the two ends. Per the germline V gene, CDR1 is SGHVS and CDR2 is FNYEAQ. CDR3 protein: CASSLKNSSYEQYF. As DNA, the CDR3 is TGTGCCAGCAGCTTAAAAAACAGCTCCTACGAGCAGTACTTC.

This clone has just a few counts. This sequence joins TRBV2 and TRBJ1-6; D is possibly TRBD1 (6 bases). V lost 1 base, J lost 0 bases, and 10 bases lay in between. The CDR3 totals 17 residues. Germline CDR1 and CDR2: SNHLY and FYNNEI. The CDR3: CASSEGGPSSYNSPLHF. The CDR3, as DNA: TGTGCCAGCAGTGAAGGGGGGCCGAGCTCCTATAATTCACCCCTCCACTTT.

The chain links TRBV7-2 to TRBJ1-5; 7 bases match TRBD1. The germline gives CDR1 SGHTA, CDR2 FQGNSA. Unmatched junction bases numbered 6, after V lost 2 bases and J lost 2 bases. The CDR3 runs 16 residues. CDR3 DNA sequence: TGTGCCAGCAGCTTATCGGGCAGGGGGGGCAATCAGCCCCAGCATTTT. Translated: CASSLSGRGGNQPQHF. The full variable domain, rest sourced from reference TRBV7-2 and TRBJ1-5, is GAGVSQSPSNKVTEKGKDVELRCDPISGHTALYWYRQSLGQGLEFLIYFQGNSAPDKSGLPSDRFSAERTGGSVSTLTIQRTQQEDSAVYLCASSLSGRGGNQPQHFGDGTRLSIL.

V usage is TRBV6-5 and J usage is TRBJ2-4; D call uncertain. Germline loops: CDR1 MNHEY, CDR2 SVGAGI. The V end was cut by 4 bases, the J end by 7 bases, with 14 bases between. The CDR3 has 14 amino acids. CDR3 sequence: CASSSRSRKNIQYF. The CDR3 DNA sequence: TGTGCCAGCAGTTCTCGATCGAGGAAGAACATTCAGTACTTC.

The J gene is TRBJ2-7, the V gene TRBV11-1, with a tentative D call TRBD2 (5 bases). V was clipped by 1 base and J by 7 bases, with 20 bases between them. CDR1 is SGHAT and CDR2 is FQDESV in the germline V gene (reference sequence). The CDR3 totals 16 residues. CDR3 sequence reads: CASSLGPVESSGEQYF. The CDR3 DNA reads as TGTGCCAGCAGCTTAGGTCCGGTGGAGAGTTCGGGGGAGCAGTACTTC.

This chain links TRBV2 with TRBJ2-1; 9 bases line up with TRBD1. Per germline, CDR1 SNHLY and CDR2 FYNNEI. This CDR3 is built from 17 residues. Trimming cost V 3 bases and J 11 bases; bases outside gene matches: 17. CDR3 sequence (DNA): TGTGCCAGCAGTGACGTCCCCGGGACAGGGAAGCGGGCGAAGCAGTTCTTC. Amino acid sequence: CASSDVPGTGKRAKQFF. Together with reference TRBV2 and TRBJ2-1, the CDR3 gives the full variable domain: EPEVTQTPSHQVTQMGQEVILRCVPISNHLYFYWYRQILGQKVEFLVSFYNNEISEKSEIFDDQFSVERPDGSNFTLKIRSTKLEDSAMYFCASSDVPGTGKRAKQFFGPGTRLTVL.

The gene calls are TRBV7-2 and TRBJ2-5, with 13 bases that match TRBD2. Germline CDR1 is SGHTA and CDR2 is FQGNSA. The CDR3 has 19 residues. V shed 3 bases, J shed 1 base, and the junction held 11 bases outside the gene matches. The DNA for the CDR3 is TGTGCCAGCAGCTTCCGCGGACTAGCGGGGGAAAGACTCCAAGAGACCCAGTACTTC. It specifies CASSFRGLAGERLQETQYF.

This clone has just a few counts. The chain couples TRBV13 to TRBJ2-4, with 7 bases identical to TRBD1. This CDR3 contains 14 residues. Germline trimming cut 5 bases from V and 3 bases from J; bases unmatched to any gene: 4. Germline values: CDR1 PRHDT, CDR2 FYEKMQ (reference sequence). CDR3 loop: CASSPQGNKNIQYF. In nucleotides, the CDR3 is TGTGCCAGCAGCCCACAGGGGAACAAAAACATTCAGTACTTC.

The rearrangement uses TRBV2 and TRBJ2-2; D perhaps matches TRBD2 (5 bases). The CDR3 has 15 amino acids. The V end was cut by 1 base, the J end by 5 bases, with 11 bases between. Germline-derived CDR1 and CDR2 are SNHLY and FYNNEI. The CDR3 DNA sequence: TGTGCCAGCAGTGAAGGCCTAAGGAGGACCGGGGAGCTGTTTTTT. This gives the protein CASSEGLRRTGELFF.

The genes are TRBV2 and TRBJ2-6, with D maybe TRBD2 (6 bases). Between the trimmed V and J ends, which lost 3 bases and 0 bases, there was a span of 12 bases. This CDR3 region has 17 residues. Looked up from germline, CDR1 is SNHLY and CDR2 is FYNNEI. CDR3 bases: TGTGCCAGCAGTGACTTGGGACTCCTCTCTGGGGCCAACGTCCTGACTTTC. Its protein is CASSDLGLLSGANVLTF.

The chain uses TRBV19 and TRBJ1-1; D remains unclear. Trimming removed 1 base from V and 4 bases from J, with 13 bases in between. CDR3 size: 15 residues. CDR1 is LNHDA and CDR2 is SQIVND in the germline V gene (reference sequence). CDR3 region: CASSIVRRRSTEAFF. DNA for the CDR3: TGTGCCAGTAGTATAGTTAGAAGGAGAAGCACTGAAGCTTTCTTT.

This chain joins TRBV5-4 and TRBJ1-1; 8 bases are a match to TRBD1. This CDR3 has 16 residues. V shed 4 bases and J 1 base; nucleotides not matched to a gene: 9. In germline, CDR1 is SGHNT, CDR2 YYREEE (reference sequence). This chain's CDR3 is CASSAQGAGGNTEAFF. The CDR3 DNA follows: TGTGCCAGCAGCGCCCAGGGGGCAGGAGGGAACACTGAAGCTTTCTTT.

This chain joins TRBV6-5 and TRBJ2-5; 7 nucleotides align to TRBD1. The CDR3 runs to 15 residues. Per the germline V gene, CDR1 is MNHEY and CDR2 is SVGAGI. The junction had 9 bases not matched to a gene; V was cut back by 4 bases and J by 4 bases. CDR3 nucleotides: TGTGCCAGCAGTTCCCCTTTTGACAGGGTAGAGACCCAGTACTTC. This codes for CASSSPFDRVETQYF.

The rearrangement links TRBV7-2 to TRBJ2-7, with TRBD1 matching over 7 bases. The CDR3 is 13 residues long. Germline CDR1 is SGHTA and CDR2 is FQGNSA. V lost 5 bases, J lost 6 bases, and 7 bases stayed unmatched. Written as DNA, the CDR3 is TGTGCCAGCAGCGCCAGACAGGGACCCGAGCAGTACTTC. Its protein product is CASSARQGPEQYF.

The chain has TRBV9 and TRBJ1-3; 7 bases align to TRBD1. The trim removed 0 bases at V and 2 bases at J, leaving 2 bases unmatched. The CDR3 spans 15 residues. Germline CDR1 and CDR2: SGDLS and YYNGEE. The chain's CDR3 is CASSVATGAGNTIYF. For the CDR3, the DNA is TGTGCCAGCAGCGTAGCAACAGGGGCTGGAAACACCATATATTTT.

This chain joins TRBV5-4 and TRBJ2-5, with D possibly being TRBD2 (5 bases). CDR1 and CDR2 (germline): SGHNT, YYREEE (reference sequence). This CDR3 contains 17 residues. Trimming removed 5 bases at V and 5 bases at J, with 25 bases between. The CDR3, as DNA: TGTGCCAGCAGTCCCGCGGGCCCCCAAGGGAGCCTGGAGACCCAGTACTTC. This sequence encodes CASSPAGPQGSLETQYF.

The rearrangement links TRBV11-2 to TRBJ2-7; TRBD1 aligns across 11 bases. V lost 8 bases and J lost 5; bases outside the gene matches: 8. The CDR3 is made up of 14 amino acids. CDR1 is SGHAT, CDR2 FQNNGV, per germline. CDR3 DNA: TGTGCCAGCTCCCGGACAGGGGGCCTAAACGAGCAGTACTTC. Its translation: CASSRTGGLNEQYF.